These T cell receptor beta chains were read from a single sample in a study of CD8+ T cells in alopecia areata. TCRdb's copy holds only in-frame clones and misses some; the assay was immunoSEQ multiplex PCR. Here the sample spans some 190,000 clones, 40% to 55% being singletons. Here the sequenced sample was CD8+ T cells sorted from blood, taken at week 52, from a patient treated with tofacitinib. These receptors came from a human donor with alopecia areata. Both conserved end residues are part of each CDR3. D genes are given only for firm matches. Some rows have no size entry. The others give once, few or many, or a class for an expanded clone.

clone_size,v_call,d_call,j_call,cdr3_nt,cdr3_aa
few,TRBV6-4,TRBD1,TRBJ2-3,TGTGCCAGCAGTGTGGGACAGGGGGCGGCAGATACGCAGTATTTT,CASSVGQGAADTQYF
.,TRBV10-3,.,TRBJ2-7,TGTGCCATCAGTGAGAATTTCTTGAGGGATTCCTACGAGCAGTACTTC,CAISENFLRDSYEQYF
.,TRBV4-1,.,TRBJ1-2,TGCGCCAGCAGCCAAGAATGGGGGGCTGTCTATGGCTACACCTTC,CASSQEWGAVYGYTF
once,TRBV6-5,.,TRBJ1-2,TGTGCCAGCAGTTACTCGAAGGCGCGGGTCGGGCGTGGCTACACCTTC,CASSYSKARVGRGYTF
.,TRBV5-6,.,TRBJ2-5,TGTGCCAGCAGCTCCGGGGCCATCCAGTACTTC,CASSSGAIQYF
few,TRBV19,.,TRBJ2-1,TGTGCCAGTAAGCCAGGTGACTCCTACAATGAGCAGTTCTTC,CASKPGDSYNEQFF
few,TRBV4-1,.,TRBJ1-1,TGCGCCAGCAGCCATGCACAGAGGAACACTGAAGCTTTCTTT,CASSHAQRNTEAFF
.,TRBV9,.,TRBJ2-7,TGTGCCAGCAGCGTACTCCCAGGGTGGAACGAGCAGTACTTC,CASSVLPGWNEQYF
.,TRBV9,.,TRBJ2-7,TGTGCCAGCAGCGTAGGCCCCTCTTTTCTCCAGTACTTC,CASSVGPSFLQYF
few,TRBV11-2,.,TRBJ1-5,TGTGCCAGCAGCCTGGATGGGGATAGCAATCAGCCCCAGCATTTT,CASSLDGDSNQPQHF
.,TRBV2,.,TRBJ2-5,TGTGCCAGCAGCCTGGTCAGAATCAGACAAGAGACCCAGTACTTC,CASSLVRIRQETQYF
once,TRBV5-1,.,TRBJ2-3,TGCGCCAGCAGCTTGGGCCTAGTAGGGGATACGCAGTATTTT,CASSLGLVGDTQYF
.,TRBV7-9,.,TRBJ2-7,TGTGCCAGCAGCCCGCGATACGAGCAGTACTTC,CASSPRYEQYF
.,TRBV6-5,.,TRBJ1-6,TGTGCCAGCAGTTACTCATCCAGGGTCTATAATTCACCCCTCCACTTT,CASSYSSRVYNSPLHF
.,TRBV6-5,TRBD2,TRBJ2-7,TGTGCCAGCAGTTCCCAGACTAGCGTGCAGTACTTC,CASSSQTSVQYF
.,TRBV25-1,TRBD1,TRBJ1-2,TGTGCCAGCAGTGGAGGACAGGGATCCTATGGCTACACCTTC,CASSGGQGSYGYTF
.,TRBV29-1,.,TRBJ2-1,TGCAGCGTTTTATCAGGGATAGGTTTGAATAATGAGCAGTTCTTC,CSVLSGIGLNNEQFF
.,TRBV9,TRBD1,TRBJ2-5,TGTGCCAGCAGCCCCGGGACAGGGCTACAAGAGACCCAGTACTTC,CASSPGTGLQETQYF
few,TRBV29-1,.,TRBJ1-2,TGCAGCCTATACAGGTTGACGGAGGGCTACACCTTC,CSLYRLTEGYTF
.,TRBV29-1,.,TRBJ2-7,TGCAGCGTCTGTTTCTCCTTCGGGACGGCTTCCTACGAGCAGTACTTC,CSVCFSFGTASYEQYF
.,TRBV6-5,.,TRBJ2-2,TGTGCCAGCAGTTACTCCGGGGGCGTAACCGGGGAGCTGTTTTTT,CASSYSGGVTGELFF
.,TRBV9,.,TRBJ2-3,TGTGCCAGCAGCGTATCCTTGGGAACAGATACGCAGTATTTT,CASSVSLGTDTQYF
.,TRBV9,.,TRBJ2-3,TGTGCCAGCAGCGTAGATGGGGATACGCAGTATTTT,CASSVDGDTQYF